This T cell receptor beta chain was recovered during a study of blood T cell repertoires in COVID-19. Overall study context: PBMCs, B-cell-depleted T cells, or T cells provided the cDNA or gDNA that made up the material.

In the study's own analysis: For nucleated cells, counts were estimated from reference gene primer amplification. The assay was immunoSEQ multiplex PCR, and TCRdb's table has in-frame clones only and misses some. For V, J and clone size, that table is used; D and trimming come from the DNA. Of 40,000 or so clones listed, approximately 90% were seen once; the top ten hold approximately 12%. In germline, CDR1 is SEHNR, CDR2 FQNEAQ (reference sequence). This CDR3 has 12 residues. V lost 1 base and J 10 bases, leaving 8 bases between the germline ends. Material: peripheral blood. The genes are TRBV7-9 and TRBJ2-1; D is ambiguous. This receptor was obtained from a human donor in a cohort sampled during active COVID-19. CDR3 in amino acids: CASSLVLSEQFF. The CDR3 DNA sequence: TGTGCCAGCAGCTTAGTTTTGTCGGAGCAGTTCTTC. The whole variable domain, filled in from reference TRBV7-9 and TRBJ2-1, reads DTGVSQNPRHKITKRGQNVTFRCDPISEHNRLYWYRQTLGQGPEFLTYFQNEAQLEKSRLLSDRFSAERPKGSFSTLEIQRTEQGDSAMYLCASSLVLSEQFFGPGTRLTVL.